The clone carrying this T cell receptor beta chain was picked up a small number of times. Antigen unknown. No ophthalmopathy within 18 months of follow-up signified stable hyperthyroidism. The data were taken from a study of Graves' ophthalmopathy and Graves' hyperthyroidism. RNA transcripts served as template for amplifying TCR beta CDR3 sequences. The library came from an HTBI-primed first-round RT-PCR and a second-round multiplex PCR. One entry per CDR3 protein, called by TCRdb with MiXCR from the multiplex PCR reads. The data hold 400,000 or so distinct CDR3 sequences, with roughly 15% observed a single time. Study-wide findings and caveats: The authors also found most expanded thyroid clonotypes above 0.001 frequency in blood. Using a 13-signature model, the authors split ophthalmopathy from stable hyperthyroidism, with roughly 90% sensitivity and 81.08% specificity.

Looked up from germline, CDR1 is SGHRS and CDR2 is YFSETQ. The ends were cut back, 4 bases at V and 4 bases at J, with 17 bases in the middle. The CDR3 spans 15 residues. Sequencing was done on a sample of peripheral blood. The chain links TRBV5-1 to TRBJ1-2; tentatively, D is TRBD1 (5 bases). The TCR sequence derives from an adult woman with stable Graves' hyperthyroidism. CDR3 protein: CASSPSVRDGYGYTF. In DNA, the CDR3 is TGCGCCAGCAGCCCCTCTGTGCGGGACGGCTATGGCTACACCTTC. Based on the CDR3 plus reference TRBV5-1 and TRBJ1-2, the full variable domain is KAGVTQTPRYLIKTRGQQVTLSCSPISGHRSVSWYQQTPGQGLQFLFEYFSETQRNKGNFPGRFSGRQFSNSRSEMNVSTLELGDSALYLCASSPSVRDGYGYTFGSGTRLTVV.